The 5 T cell receptor beta chains listed next were all sequenced from one sample in a study of cytomegalovirus exposure and HLA in healthy donors. TCRdb's copy holds only in-frame clones and misses some; the assay was immunoSEQ multiplex PCR. The sample records under 400,000 clones, around 86% being singletons. The sequenced material came from PBMCs. The receptors come from a woman between 18 and 29 years old in good health and CMV-seronegative.

The V call is TRBV7-9, the J call TRBJ2-3; no definite D call. V lost 2 bases and J 6 bases, leaving 12 bases between the germline ends. CDR1 and CDR2 (germline): SEHNR, FQNEAQ (reference sequence). The CDR3 is made up of 14 amino acids. The CDR3 loop is CASSLRSEADTQYF. In DNA form, the CDR3 reads TGTGCCAGCAGCTTACGGAGCGAGGCGGATACGCAGTATTTT.

The rearrangement links TRBV9 to TRBJ2-7, with a possible D match to TRBD1 (6 bases). The CDR3 has 14 residues. Trimming took 3 bases from V and 3 from J, leaving 13 bases between them. Germline V gene lookup returns CDR1 SGDLS and CDR2 YYNGEE. CDR3 bases: TGTGCCAGCAGCGCACTACAGGGCGGCTACGAGCAGTACTTC. Translation: CASSALQGGYEQYF.

V usage is TRBV19 and J usage is TRBJ1-1; D is possibly TRBD1 (6 bases). Trimming removed 2 bases at V and 5 bases at J, with 15 bases between. Per the germline V gene, CDR1 is LNHDA and CDR2 is SQIVND (reference sequence). The CDR3 contains 15 residues. CDR3 protein: CASSIKQGRGTEAFF. The CDR3 nucleotides are TGTGCCAGTAGTATAAAACAGGGTAGAGGGACTGAAGCTTTCTTT.

This chain links TRBV5-1 with TRBJ1-4; 9 bases line up with TRBD1. CDR1 and CDR2 from the germline V gene are SGHRS and YFSETQ. This CDR3 contains 13 residues. V gave up 4 bases and J gave up 7 bases; unmatched junction bases: 2. CDR3 sequence: CASSRDRVEKLFF. As DNA, the CDR3 is TGCGCCAGCAGCAGGGACAGGGTTGAAAAACTGTTTTTT. The full variable domain, completed using reference TRBV5-1 and TRBJ1-4, is KAGVTQTPRYLIKTRGQQVTLSCSPISGHRSVSWYQQTPGQGLQFLFEYFSETQRNKGNFPGRFSGRQFSNSRSEMNVSTLELGDSALYLCASSRDRVEKLFFGSGTQLSVL.

This chain uses TRBV7-9 with TRBJ1-1; no clear D. The CDR3 is made up of 11 amino acids. CDR1 is SEHNR and CDR2 is FQNEAQ in the germline V gene (reference sequence). V was cut by 7 bases and J by 7 bases, with 10 bases left in between. DNA of the CDR3: TGTGCCAGCACCCTTACAGTTGAAGCTTTCTTT. Amino acids: CASTLTVEAFF.